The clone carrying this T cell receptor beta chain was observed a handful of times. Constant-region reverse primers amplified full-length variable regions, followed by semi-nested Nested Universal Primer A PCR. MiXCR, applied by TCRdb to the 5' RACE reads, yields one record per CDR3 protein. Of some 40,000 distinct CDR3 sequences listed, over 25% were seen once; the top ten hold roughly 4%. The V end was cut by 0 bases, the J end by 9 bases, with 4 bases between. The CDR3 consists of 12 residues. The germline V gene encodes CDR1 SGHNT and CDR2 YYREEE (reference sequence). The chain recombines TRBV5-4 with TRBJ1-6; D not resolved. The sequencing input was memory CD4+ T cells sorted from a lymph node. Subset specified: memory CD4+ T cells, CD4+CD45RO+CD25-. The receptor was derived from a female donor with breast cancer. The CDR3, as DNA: TGTGCCAGCAGCTTGGATGTTTCACCCCTCCACTTT. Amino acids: CASSLDVSPLHF.